The 25 T cell receptor beta chains presented below share a single source sample, sequenced in a study of beta chain features in type 1 diabetes. Since all of the isolated RNA was reverse transcribed, expressed TCRB transcripts were what got sequenced. Sequenced by immunoSEQ multiplex PCR; TCRdb stores in-frame clones only, minus some. This table holds just over 450,000 clones, around 30% found once. The sequenced sample was naive CD4+ T cells from blood. The receptors derive from a man younger than 35 in good health.

This rearrangement joins TRBV19 to TRBJ2-1; D may match TRBD1 or TRBD2 (5 bases each). The V gene's germline CDR1 is LNHDA and CDR2 SQIVND (reference sequence). The V and J ends lost 6 bases and 7 bases respectively, with 13 bases between them. This CDR3 spans 13 amino acids. The CDR3 reads CASRIQGENEQFF. CDR3 DNA: TGTGCCAGTAGAATCCAGGGAGAAAATGAGCAGTTCTTC.

The CDR3 here is CASSSGTSVGTQYF. For the CDR3, the DNA is TGTGCCAGCAGCTCAGGGACTAGCGTGGGGACCCAGTACTTC. The V gene is TRBV11-2, the J gene TRBJ2-5, with 10 bases lining up with TRBD2. Per germline, CDR1 SGHAT and CDR2 FQNNGV. The trim removed 4 bases at V and 7 bases at J, leaving 6 bases unmatched. This CDR3 spans 14 amino acids.

The rearrangement uses TRBV27 and TRBJ1-4; 9 bases agree with TRBD1. The CDR3 contains 14 residues. The germline gives CDR1 MNHEY, CDR2 SMNVEV (reference sequence). V gave up 6 bases and J gave up 8 bases; unmatched junction bases: 7. Here the CDR3 DNA reads TGTGCCAGCAGACGGACAGGGGAGTCGGAAAAACTGTTTTTT. Encoded protein: CASRRTGESEKLFF.

The rearrangement uses TRBV29-1 and TRBJ2-1; 7 positions match TRBD2. This CDR3 spans 11 amino acids. CDR1 is SQVTM and CDR2 is ANQGSEA in the germline V gene. J gave up 9 bases and V 7 bases, and 6 bases lay outside the gene matches. The CDR3 reads CSGMGGAEQFF. For the CDR3, the DNA is TGCAGCGGGATGGGAGGGGCTGAGCAGTTCTTC.

The chain employs TRBV28 and TRBJ2-3; a possible D gene is TRBD2 (6 bases). From germline, CDR1 is MDHEN and CDR2 SYDVKM. There are 14 residues in the CDR3. Trimming took off 3 bases at V and 1 base at J, with 8 bases between the two ends. The CDR3 reads CASSLGLRTDTQYF. The CDR3 DNA reads as TGTGCCAGCAGTTTGGGACTGCGCACAGATACGCAGTATTTT.

The V and J genes are TRBV15 and TRBJ2-7; 15 bases match TRBD2. Trimming at V came to 4 bases and at J to 3 bases, leaving 4 bases not matched to a gene. Germline V lookup: CDR1 LNHNV, CDR2 YYDKDF (reference sequence). There are 16 residues in the CDR3. CDR3 nucleotide sequence: TGTGCCACCAGCACCCGGACTAGCGGGAGGGGCTACGAGCAGTACTTC. This gives the protein CATSTRTSGRGYEQYF.

V usage is TRBV7-9 and J usage is TRBJ2-1; TRBD1 matches at 7 bases. The CDR3 spans 15 residues. The ends lost 5 bases at V and 4 bases at J; junction bases unmatched: 8. Germline V gene data show CDR1 as SEHNR and CDR2 as FQNEAQ (reference sequence). The CDR3 nucleotides read TGTGCCAGCAGCCGACAGGGCACCGGTTACAATGAGCAGTTCTTC. This encodes CASSRQGTGYNEQFF.

This clone occurred a few times. The chain combines TRBV25-1 with TRBJ2-5, with a weak D call TRBD1 (5 bases). The germline V gene has CDR1 MGHDK and CDR2 SYGVNS. V lost 2 bases, J lost 0 bases, and 10 bases lay in between. This CDR3 has 15 residues. The CDR3 loop reads CASSEDTGYQETQYF. CDR3 bases: TGTGCCAGCAGTGAAGACACAGGTTACCAAGAGACCCAGTACTTC. The full variable domain, completed using reference TRBV25-1 and TRBJ2-5, is EADIYQTPRYLVIGTGKKITLECSQTMGHDKMYWYQQDPGMELHLIHYSYGVNSTEKGDLSSESTVSRIRTEHFPLTLESARPSHTSQYLCASSEDTGYQETQYFGPGTRLLVL.

A few counts support this clone. The rearrangement links TRBV5-1 to TRBJ2-7; unclear D gene. Germline CDR1 SGHRS, CDR2 YFSETQ. V was cut by 0 bases and J by 0 bases, with 16 bases left in between. This CDR3 is 17 amino acids long. The CDR3 DNA follows: TGCGCCAGCAGCTTGGAAATAAGGAAGCTGCCCTCCTACGAGCAGTACTTC. Translation: CASSLEIRKLPSYEQYF. The entire variable domain, with the rest obtained from reference TRBV5-1 and TRBJ2-7, is as follows: KAGVTQTPRYLIKTRGQQVTLSCSPISGHRSVSWYQQTPGQGLQFLFEYFSETQRNKGNFPGRFSGRQFSNSRSEMNVSTLELGDSALYLCASSLEIRKLPSYEQYFGPGTRLTVT.

This clone was counted only a few times. The V and J genes are TRBV2 and TRBJ2-3; D is uncertain. The germline V gene has CDR1 SNHLY and CDR2 FYNNEI. V lost 5 bases and J lost 7, with 13 bases in between. This CDR3 comprises 13 residues. The CDR3 here is CASSLGPRNTQYF. In nucleotides, the CDR3 is TGTGCCAGCAGTCTTGGACCTCGGAATACGCAGTATTTT.

The V and J genes are TRBV5-1 and TRBJ2-1, with 12 bases identical to TRBD2. The CDR3 length is 15 residues. Trimming at V came to 4 bases and at J to 5 bases, leaving 4 bases not matched to a gene. Germline V CDR1 and CDR2: SGHRS, YFSETQ. CDR3 in DNA: TGCGCCAGCAGCCCCGGACTAGCGGGGCACAATGAGCAGTTCTTC. Its protein product is CASSPGLAGHNEQFF.

This clone turned up a few times. This chain uses TRBV7-2 with TRBJ2-4; D gene uncertain. The CDR3 extends over 14 amino acids. CDR1 is SGHTA, CDR2 FQGNSA, per germline. The ends were cut back, 5 bases at V and 6 bases at J, with 14 bases in the middle. The CDR3 bases are TGTGCCAGCAGCCGCATCAGTTCCCTAAACATTCAGTACTTC. Translation gives CASSRISSLNIQYF.

This clone was seen a handful of times. The chain has TRBV11-2 and TRBJ2-7; the D gene is possibly TRBD1 (5 bases). Trimming pared 5 bases from V and 6 bases from J, leaving 17 bases between. The germline V gene encodes CDR1 SGHAT and CDR2 FQNNGV. The CDR3 spans 14 residues. The CDR3 region is CASSQGSGQAEQYF. CDR3 in DNA: TGTGCCAGCAGCCAAGGTTCAGGGCAGGCCGAGCAGTACTTC.

This clone was counted a single time. The V call is TRBV7-6, the J call TRBJ2-7; 7 nucleotides match TRBD1. Germline values: CDR1 SGHVS, CDR2 FNYEAQ. The CDR3 contains 12 residues. V lost 5 bases to trimming and J lost 6 bases; unmatched junction nucleotides: 4. DNA of the CDR3: TGTGCCAGCAGCACGACAGGGTTCGAGCAGTACTTC. It translates to CASSTTGFEQYF.

This clone was observed a handful of times. The chain recombines TRBV27 with TRBJ2-7; D not resolved. Germline V gives CDR1 MNHEY, CDR2 SMNVEV (reference sequence). The CDR3 loop spans 13 amino acids. The germline V and J ends were trimmed by 10 bases and 3 bases, with 16 bases remaining between them. CDR3 sequence: CATSGGFGYEQYF. The CDR3 DNA is TGTGCCACCTCAGGTGGATTTGGCTACGAGCAGTACTTC.

This chain links TRBV7-9 with TRBJ2-1; TRBD2 aligns across 8 bases. The CDR3 is 14 amino acids. Trimming took 6 bases from V and 7 from J; bases not matched to a gene: 8. In germline, CDR1 is SEHNR, CDR2 FQNEAQ (reference sequence). The CDR3 loop reads CASSVAGMDNEQFF. The CDR3 nucleotides are TGTGCCAGCAGTGTAGCGGGAATGGATAATGAGCAGTTCTTC.

The CDR3 protein is CASSPDQRSGANVLTF. Here the CDR3 DNA reads TGTGCCAGCTCACCAGATCAGCGCTCTGGGGCCAACGTCCTGACTTTC. The chain recombines TRBV18 with TRBJ2-6; D gene uncertain. Deletions cut 2 bases from V and 0 bases from J, with 8 bases between. Germline V gene sequence: CDR1 KGHSH, CDR2 LQKENI. This CDR3 is 16 amino acids long.

A few counts support this clone. The V and J genes are TRBV7-2 and TRBJ2-1, with TRBD2 matching 15 bases. V trimming: 5 bases; J trimming: 13 bases; junction bases outside the gene matches: 12. The CDR3 has 16 residues. Germline CDR1 and CDR2: SGHTA and FQGNSA. This chain's CDR3 is CASSLDGGTSGRSQFF. DNA of the CDR3: TGTGCCAGCAGCCTAGACGGTGGGACTAGCGGGAGGTCCCAGTTCTTC.

The gene calls are TRBV25-1 and TRBJ1-2, with 7 positions matching TRBD1. In germline, CDR1 is MGHDK, CDR2 SYGVNS. The CDR3 consists of 13 residues. After removal of 6 bases from V and 8 bases from J, the junction contained 9 bases not matched to a gene. This chain's CDR3 is CASRGQPGGGYTF. Written as DNA, the CDR3 is TGTGCCAGCAGGGGACAGCCCGGCGGCGGCTACACCTTC.

This clone was observed a few times. CDR3 DNA sequence: TGTGCCTGGAGACCCAGCGGCAGAGTGAAGAATGAGCAGTTCTTC. This translates into CAWRPSGRVKNEQFF. The rearrangement joins TRBV30 to TRBJ2-1, with D perhaps TRBD2 (5 bases). CDR3 length: 15 amino acids. With 3 bases removed from V and 7 bases from J, the gap between germline ends came to 19 bases. The V gene's germline CDR1 is GTSNPN and CDR2 SVGIG (reference sequence).

This clone showed up just a few times. The genes are TRBV6-1 and TRBJ2-1, with no clear D. V gave up 5 bases and J gave up 4 bases, with 6 bases separating them. This CDR3 is built from 12 residues. CDR1 and CDR2 (germline): MNHNS, SASEGT. In nucleotides, the CDR3 is TGTGCCAGCAGTCCAGCATACAATGAGCAGTTCTTC. It yields the protein CASSPAYNEQFF.

The V gene is TRBV6-5, the J gene TRBJ2-5; D may match TRBD1 or TRBD2 (6 bases each). CDR1 and CDR2 (germline): MNHEY, SVGAGI. CDR3 length: 13 amino acids. Trimming stripped 2 bases from V and 4 bases from J, with 8 bases between. Here the CDR3 DNA reads TGTGCCAGCAGTTACCGGGGGCCAGAGACCCAGTACTTC. It codes for CASSYRGPETQYF.

This clone was seen a few times. The chain uses TRBV7-9 and TRBJ1-4; D gene unclear. Trimming shortened V by 3 bases and J by 7 bases, and 12 bases separated the two germline ends. Per the germline V gene, CDR1 is SEHNR and CDR2 is FQNEAQ (reference sequence). There are 14 residues in the CDR3. The CDR3: CASSFAGNGEKLFF. As DNA, the CDR3 is TGTGCCAGCAGCTTTGCGGGAAACGGTGAAAAACTGTTTTTT.

The V call is TRBV2, the J call TRBJ2-5; D not resolved. This CDR3 region has 12 residues. The ends were cut back, 5 bases at V and 4 bases at J, with 8 bases in the middle. Germline loops: CDR1 SNHLY, CDR2 FYNNEI. CDR3 residues: CASSIERETQYF. CDR3 DNA: TGTGCCAGCAGTATTGAGAGAGAGACCCAGTACTTC.

The chain links TRBV7-6 to TRBJ2-7; the match to TRBD1 covers 10 bases. This CDR3 comprises 14 residues. CDR1 is SGHVS, CDR2 FNYEAQ, per germline. V shed 4 bases, J shed 5 bases, and the junction held 5 bases outside the gene matches. This CDR3 reads CASSSRDRGHEQYF. In DNA form, the CDR3 reads TGTGCCAGCAGCTCGCGGGACAGGGGCCACGAGCAGTACTTC.